This T cell receptor (beta chain) is from a study of blood T cell repertoires in COVID-19. Across the whole study: Italy, Spain and the United States were the sources of the convalescent and acute COVID-19 samples.

Those who participated ranged in age from roughly 18 to 89 years and resided in approximately 23 US areas. Participants reported their clinical history, and cohort assignment relied on those reports. Symptom resolution, clearance, or two negative PCRs marked donors in Cohort 3 as recovered. TCRdb's copy holds only in-frame clones and misses some; the assay was immunoSEQ multiplex PCR. The sample lists 150,000 to 200,000 clones, more than 75% occurring once. This CDR3 is 15 amino acids long. Per germline, CDR1 LNHDA and CDR2 SQIVND (reference sequence). Trimming took off 5 bases at V and 0 bases at J, with 13 bases between the two ends.

The gene calls are TRBV19 and TRBJ1-1; D is uncertain. The source is a man between 40 and 49 years old who had recovered from COVID-19. Specimen: PBMCs or T cells enriched from blood (not recorded which). CDR3 sequence (DNA): TGTGCCAGTAGTTACTCGGGAGCAATGAACACTGAAGCTTTCTTT. It is translated as CASSYSGAMNTEAFF. Drawing the rest from reference TRBV19 and TRBJ1-1, the complete variable domain is DGGITQSPKYLFRKEGQNVTLSCEQNLNHDAMYWYRQDPGQGLRLIYYSQIVNDFQKGDIAEGYSVSREKKESFPLTVTSAQKNPTAFYLCASSYSGAMNTEAFFGQGTRLTVV.